Presented here are 32 T cell receptor beta chains from one specimen sequenced in a study of regulatory T cells in long-lasting Graves disease. Investigators prepared the TCR beta libraries by applying iRepertoire HTBI primers and Arm-PCR of CDR3 regions. From the multiplex PCR reads, TCRdb called clonotypes with MiXCR, one entry per CDR3 protein. The sample lists approximately 360,000 distinct CDR3 sequences; 23% were seen once. The time point is: persistent/refractory GD, antithyroid drugs over 5 years with positive TRAb. Making the TCR library involved RNA that had been extracted from PBMCs. The material was peripheral blood mononuclear cells (PBMCs), obtained when the disease was refractory, from a patient treated with antithyroid drugs. The receptors stem from a woman in her forties with Graves disease.

This clonotype was counted ten times or more. J is TRBJ1-5 and V is TRBV7-8; D unresolved. Germline V gives CDR1 SGHVS, CDR2 FQNEAQ. Deletions cut 5 bases from V and 9 bases from J, with 20 bases between. The CDR3 has 15 amino acids. CDR3 sequence reads: CASSEAGQAVGPQHF. Written as DNA, the CDR3 is TGTGCCAGCAGCGAGGCGGGCCAGGCGGTAGGGCCCCAGCATTTT.

This clonotype was found a few times. The chain recombines TRBV5-6 with TRBJ2-5; a weak D match, TRBD1 (7 bases). Trimming took off 4 bases at V and 5 bases at J, with 15 bases between the two ends. Germline-derived CDR1 and CDR2 are SGHDT and YYEEEE. This CDR3 is 14 amino acids long. CDR3 loop: CASSGRGRWETQYF. The CDR3 DNA sequence: TGTGCCAGCAGCGGCAGGGGGAGGTGGGAGACCCAGTACTTC.

The chain links TRBV7-2 to TRBJ1-4; D gene uncertain. V shed 5 bases and J shed 0 bases, with 10 bases lying between them. The CDR3 is 15 residues long. From germline, CDR1 is SGHTA and CDR2 FQGNSA. CDR3 DNA sequence: TGTGCCAGCAGCCCCACGGGGACAACTAATGAAAAACTGTTTTTT. This codes for CASSPTGTTNEKLFF.

Ten or more counts support this clonotype. The rearrangement joins TRBV20-1 to TRBJ2-7, with TRBD1 matching 7 bases. This CDR3 is 15 amino acids long. V gave up 0 bases and J gave up 3 bases; unmatched junction bases: 8. Germline V gene data show CDR1 as DFQATT and CDR2 as SNEGSKA (reference sequence). In DNA, the CDR3 is TGCAGTGCTAGAGATCGGCAGGGGGTCATCTACGAGCAGTACTTC. Its translation: CSARDRQGVIYEQYF.

The rearrangement joins TRBV19 to TRBJ2-7; 8 nucleotides match TRBD1. This CDR3 is 12 amino acids long. Trimming took 10 bases from V and 3 from J; bases not matched to a gene: 5. Germline values: CDR1 LNHDA, CDR2 SQIVND (reference sequence). CDR3 sequence (DNA): TGTGCCACAAGACAGGGGAACTACGAGCAGTACTTC. It translates to CATRQGNYEQYF.

In this sample, this clonotype turned up many times. V and J are TRBV28 and TRBJ1-1; D remains ambiguous. The CDR3 contains 14 residues. CDR1 is MDHEN, CDR2 SYDVKM, per germline. V was cut by 5 bases and J by 6 bases, with 16 bases left in between. CDR3 DNA sequence: TGTGCCAGCAGTCCCCCGTCGGGCACCCCTGAAGCTTTCTTT. This sequence encodes CASSPPSGTPEAFF.

This clonotype was found many times. V and J are TRBV28 and TRBJ1-6; 10 positions agree with TRBD1. This CDR3 region has 14 residues. The ends lost 6 bases at V and 8 bases at J; junction bases unmatched: 4. Germline V gives CDR1 MDHEN, CDR2 SYDVKM. CDR3 in amino acids: CASRPGQGYSPLHF. The CDR3 DNA reads as TGTGCCAGCAGGCCGGGACAGGGGTATTCACCCCTCCACTTT.

This clonotype has ten or more counts. The gene calls are TRBV24-1 and TRBJ2-7; the match to TRBD1 covers 9 bases. CDR3 length: 16 residues. J lost 0 bases, V lost 5 bases, and 7 bases had no gene match. Germline V gives CDR1 KGHDR, CDR2 SFDVKD. The chain's CDR3 is CATSGSGQGSSYEQYF. The CDR3 bases are TGTGCCACCAGTGGTTCCGGACAGGGGAGCTCCTACGAGCAGTACTTC.

This clonotype came up once. Given a much more abundant clone one base away, this may be a read error. This CDR3 is CSVQTGWSGEAQYF. CDR3 coding DNA: TGCAGCGTTCAGACAGGGTGGTCAGGAGAGGCCCAGTACTTC. The chain employs TRBV29-1 and TRBJ2-5; 7 bases match TRBD1. CDR1 SQVTM and CDR2 ANQGSEA come from the germline V gene. The CDR3 extends over 14 amino acids.

This clonotype was seen many times. V and J are TRBV5-1 and TRBJ1-2; no definite D call. V was clipped by 7 bases and J by 4 bases, with 14 bases between them. This CDR3 is 13 amino acids long. The germline gives CDR1 SGHRS, CDR2 YFSETQ. CDR3 sequence: CASSVDVFYGYTF. The CDR3 coding sequence is TGCGCCAGCTCGGTGGACGTCTTCTATGGCTACACCTTC.

This clonotype was recorded a few times. The rearrangement uses TRBV28 and TRBJ2-6, with D perhaps matching TRBD2 (5 bases). The CDR3 is 16 amino acids. Germline CDR1 MDHEN, CDR2 SYDVKM. The V gene lost 6 bases and the J gene lost 1 base, with 13 bases spanning the gap. CDR3 protein: CASSPSRDSGANVLTF. The CDR3 DNA is TGTGCCAGCAGCCCTTCACGGGATTCTGGGGCCAACGTCCTGACTTTC.

This clonotype was picked up many times. This rearrangement joins TRBV27 to TRBJ1-1, with D unresolved. Germline V gene data show CDR1 as MNHEY and CDR2 as SMNVEV (reference sequence). Trimming took off 8 bases at V and 5 bases at J, with 15 bases between the two ends. The CDR3 runs to 13 residues. The CDR3, as DNA: TGTGCCAGCCGACCACAGAGTTGGACTGAAGCTTTCTTT. Its protein is CASRPQSWTEAFF.

This clonotype was observed many times. The chain has TRBV13 and TRBJ1-1; tentatively, D is TRBD1 (5 bases). From germline, CDR1 is PRHDT and CDR2 FYEKMQ (reference sequence). This CDR3 spans 13 amino acids. V shed 5 bases and J shed 7 bases, with 14 bases lying between them. DNA for the CDR3: TGTGCCAGCAGCAATCGGGGGTATGGTGAAGCTTTCTTT. Amino acid sequence: CASSNRGYGEAFF.

J is TRBJ2-1 and V is TRBV24-1, with TRBD2 matching 13 bases. The germline CDR1 and CDR2 sequences are KGHDR and SFDVKD. The CDR3 consists of 18 residues. The V and J ends lost 4 bases and 2 bases, in that order; junction bases with no gene match: 7. The CDR3 sequence: CATSDPGLAGEAYNEQFF. DNA for the CDR3: TGTGCCACCAGTGACCCCGGACTAGCGGGAGAGGCCTACAATGAGCAGTTCTTC.

This clonotype was detected only a few times. V usage is TRBV20-1 and J usage is TRBJ1-1; 9 nucleotides align to TRBD1. CDR3 length: 16 residues. V shed 6 bases and J 5 bases; nucleotides not matched to a gene: 16. CDR1 is DFQATT, CDR2 SNEGSKA, per germline (reference sequence). CDR3 protein: CSAHGTGTVRRTEAFF. The CDR3 DNA reads as TGCAGTGCCCATGGGACAGGGACGGTAAGAAGGACTGAAGCTTTCTTT.

This clonotype was seen at least ten times. J is TRBJ2-7 and V is TRBV6-2 or TRBV6-3, with TRBD2 matching 14 bases. This CDR3 comprises 15 residues. Germline assignment: CDR1 MNHEY and CDR2 SVGEGT. Trimming cost V 0 bases and J 6 bases; bases outside gene matches: 1. The CDR3 protein is CASSYSGLAGVEQYF. CDR3 bases: TGTGCCAGCAGTTACTCGGGACTAGCGGGAGTCGAGCAGTACTTC.

This chain uses TRBV6-2 or TRBV6-3 with TRBJ2-4; 8 nucleotides match TRBD2. Trimming cost V 0 bases and J 14 bases; bases outside gene matches: 6. Germline CDR1 and CDR2: MNHEY and SVGEGT. This CDR3 spans 13 amino acids. CDR3 DNA: TGTGCCAGCAGTTACTCGCTGACTAGCGAAAAGTACTTC. The encoded protein is CASSYSLTSEKYF.

This clonotype was seen ten or more times. This chain links TRBV2 with TRBJ2-7, with D perhaps matching TRBD2 (6 bases). The CDR3 sequence is 14 residues long. In germline, CDR1 is SNHLY, CDR2 FYNNEI. The ends were cut back, 6 bases at V and 2 bases at J, with 14 bases in the middle. The CDR3 loop reads CASRYRDLTYEQYF. CDR3 nucleotides: TGTGCCAGCAGGTACCGGGACTTAACCTACGAGCAGTACTTC.

This clonotype was recorded many times. The chain couples TRBV11-2 to TRBJ2-2; D not certain. Germline V CDR1 and CDR2: SGHAT, FQNNGV. Deletions cut 2 bases from V and 6 bases from J, with 16 bases between. CDR3 size: 16 residues. The CDR3 DNA reads as TGTGCCAGCAGCTTATGGGTCGGCCGCCTACCCGGGGAGCTGTTTTTT. Its protein is CASSLWVGRLPGELFF.

This clonotype was seen at least ten times. This sequence joins TRBV27 and TRBJ2-2, with a weak D call TRBD2 (5 bases). V was cut by 1 base and J by 6 bases, with 12 bases left in between. The germline V gene has CDR1 MNHEY and CDR2 SMNVEV (reference sequence). This CDR3 has 15 amino acids. The CDR3 loop reads CASSLYDVGAGELFF. In DNA form, the CDR3 reads TGTGCCAGCAGTTTATATGATGTCGGGGCCGGGGAGCTGTTTTTT.

This clonotype came up a few times. The chain combines TRBV6-2 or TRBV6-3 with TRBJ1-3; the D is unclear. CDR1 is MNHEY and CDR2 is SVGEGT in the germline V gene. The CDR3 totals 13 residues. The V and J ends lost 7 bases and 1 base respectively, with 8 bases between them. This CDR3 is CASTRGSGNTIYF. The CDR3 nucleotides are TGTGCCAGCACCCGTGGGTCTGGAAACACCATATATTTT.

This clonotype was counted at least ten times. The chain employs TRBV25-1 and TRBJ1-2, with a possible D match to TRBD1 (6 bases). Germline-derived CDR1 and CDR2 are MGHDK and SYGVNS. The CDR3 is 15 residues long. V lost 4 bases and J 4 bases, leaving 16 bases between the germline ends. CDR3 residues: CASSGPWGDTYGYTF. The CDR3, as DNA: TGTGCCAGCAGTGGACCGTGGGGGGACACCTATGGCTACACCTTC.

The chain has TRBV2 and TRBJ1-6, with D uncertain. Germline CDR1 is SNHLY and CDR2 is FYNNEI. V was pared by 7 bases and J by 3 bases, with 7 bases between. This CDR3 has 13 amino acids. Here the CDR3 reads CASKDGYNSPLHF. CDR3 DNA: TGTGCCAGCAAAGACGGCTATAATTCACCCCTCCACTTT.

This clonotype has ten or more counts. The genes are TRBV19 and TRBJ1-5; no definite D call. Deletions cut 5 bases from V and 2 bases from J, with 13 bases between. The CDR3 is made up of 15 amino acids. From germline, CDR1 is LNHDA and CDR2 SQIVND (reference sequence). As DNA, the CDR3 is TGTGCCAGTAGTTGGAAAGGGTCGGGCAATCAGCCCCAGCATTTT. This encodes CASSWKGSGNQPQHF.

This clonotype has more than one count but fewer than ten. V is TRBV24-1 and J is TRBJ2-7; D may be TRBD2 (5 bases). The germline V gene has CDR1 KGHDR and CDR2 SFDVKD. The ends were cut back, 7 bases at V and 1 base at J, with 16 bases in the middle. The length of the CDR3 is 15 residues. Here the CDR3 reads CATRWWGDKSYEQYF. The CDR3 region has the DNA TGTGCCACCAGGTGGTGGGGAGACAAATCCTACGAGCAGTACTTC.

This clonotype showed up many times. The CDR3 DNA is TGTGCCAGCAGTTTCCACTCGACTAGCGGGTTGAGTTACGAGCAGTACTTC. Protein product: CASSFHSTSGLSYEQYF. The chain employs TRBV28 and TRBJ2-7; TRBD2 agrees at 10 bases. The trim removed 3 bases at V and 4 bases at J, leaving 12 bases unmatched. The germline gives CDR1 MDHEN, CDR2 SYDVKM. The CDR3 runs to 17 residues. The full variable domain, rest sourced from reference TRBV28 and TRBJ2-7, is DVKVTQSSRYLVKRTGEKVFLECVQDMDHENMFWYRQDPGLGLRLIYFSYDVKMKEKGDIPEGYSVSREKKERFSLILESASTNQTSMYLCASSFHSTSGLSYEQYFGPGTRLTVT.

This clonotype was picked up many times. The CDR3 loop reads CASSFRGARQDEQYF. The CDR3 DNA sequence: TGTGCCAGCAGTTTTCGGGGGGCAAGGCAGGACGAGCAGTACTTC. The J gene is TRBJ2-7, the V gene TRBV28; TRBD2 is a possible D gene (7 bases). V lost 3 bases and J lost 5, with 17 bases in between. CDR1 is MDHEN, CDR2 SYDVKM, per germline. This CDR3 region has 15 residues.

The CDR3 DNA reads as TGTGCCAGCAGCTCAGGACAGTCCGGAAACACCATATATTTT. It codes for CASSSGQSGNTIYF. The chain has TRBV7-3 and TRBJ1-3, with D perhaps TRBD1 (6 bases). V dropped 4 bases and J dropped 4 bases, with 11 bases sitting between them. Germline CDR1 SGHTA, CDR2 FQGTGA. The CDR3 loop spans 14 amino acids.

The chain has TRBV29-1 and TRBJ2-7; TRBD2 is a possible D gene (5 bases). The germline V gene has CDR1 SQVTM and CDR2 ANQGSEA. The CDR3 consists of 13 residues. Trimming cost V 2 bases and J 2 bases, with 10 bases left between them. CDR3 DNA: TGCAGCGTTGAATTGGACTTAACCTACGAGCAGTACTTC. Amino acids: CSVELDLTYEQYF.

The genes are TRBV7-2 and TRBJ1-5; 8 nucleotides agree with TRBD1. V dropped 4 bases and J dropped 9; count of bases not matched to a gene: 8. The CDR3 covers 14 residues. Germline lookup yields CDR1 SGHTA and CDR2 FQGNSA. The CDR3 reads CASSSDRGPGPQHF. The CDR3 region has the DNA TGTGCCAGCAGCTCAGACAGGGGTCCCGGGCCCCAGCATTTT.

Details on this clonotype: This may be a read error: a much more frequent sequence differs by one nucleotide. The chain has TRBV11-3 and TRBJ1-1, with D possibly matching TRBD1 (5 bases). From germline, CDR1 is SGHNT and CDR2 YENEEA. The CDR3 has 15 residues. The CDR3 region has the DNA TGTACCAGCAGCTTAGTAGGGGCTAGGGACACTGAAGCTTTCTTT. It yields the protein CTSSLVGARDTEAFF.

This clonotype was seen many times. This CDR3 is CASSLGVAGSREQYF. CDR3 DNA sequence: TGTGCCAGCAGTTTAGGAGTAGCAGGCTCCCGCGAGCAGTACTTC. V and J are TRBV28 and TRBJ2-7, with no clear D. Germline values: CDR1 MDHEN, CDR2 SYDVKM. This CDR3 spans 15 amino acids. V gave up 2 bases and J gave up 6 bases, with 17 bases separating them.